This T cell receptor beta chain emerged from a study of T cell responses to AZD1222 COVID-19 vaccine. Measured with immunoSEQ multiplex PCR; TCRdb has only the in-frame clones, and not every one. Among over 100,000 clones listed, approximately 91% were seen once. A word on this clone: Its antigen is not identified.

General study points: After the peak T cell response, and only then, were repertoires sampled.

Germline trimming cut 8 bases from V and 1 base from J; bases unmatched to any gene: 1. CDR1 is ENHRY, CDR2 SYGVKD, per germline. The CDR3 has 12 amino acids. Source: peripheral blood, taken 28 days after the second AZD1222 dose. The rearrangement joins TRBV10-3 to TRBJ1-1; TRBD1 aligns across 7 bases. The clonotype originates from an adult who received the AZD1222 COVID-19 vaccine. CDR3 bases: TGTGCCATCCGGGACAGGAACACTGAAGCTTTCTTT. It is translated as CAIRDRNTEAFF.